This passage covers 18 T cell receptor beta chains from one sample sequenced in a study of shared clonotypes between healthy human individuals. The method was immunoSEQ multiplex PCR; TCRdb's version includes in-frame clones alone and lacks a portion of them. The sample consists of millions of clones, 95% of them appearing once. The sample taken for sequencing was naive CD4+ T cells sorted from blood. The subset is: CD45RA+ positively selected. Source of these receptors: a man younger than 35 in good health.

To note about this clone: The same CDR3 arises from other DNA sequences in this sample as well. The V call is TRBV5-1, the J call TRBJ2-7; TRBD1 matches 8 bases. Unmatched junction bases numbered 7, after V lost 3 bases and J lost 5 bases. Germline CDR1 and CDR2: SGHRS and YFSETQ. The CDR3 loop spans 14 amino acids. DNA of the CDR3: TGCGCCAGCAGCTCTGGACAGGGTGGGAACGAGCAGTACTTC. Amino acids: CASSSGQGGNEQYF.

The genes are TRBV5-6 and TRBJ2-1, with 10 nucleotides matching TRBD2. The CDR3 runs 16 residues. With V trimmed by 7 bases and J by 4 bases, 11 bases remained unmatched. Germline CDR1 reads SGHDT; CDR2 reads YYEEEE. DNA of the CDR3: TGTGCCAGCTTACCGCTAGGACTAGCGGATTACAATGAGCAGTTCTTC. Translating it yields CASLPLGLADYNEQFF.

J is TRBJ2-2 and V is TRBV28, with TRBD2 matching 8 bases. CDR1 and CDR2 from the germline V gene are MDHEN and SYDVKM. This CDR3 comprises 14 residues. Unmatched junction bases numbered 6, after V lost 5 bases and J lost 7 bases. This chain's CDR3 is CASSLGLVGGELFF. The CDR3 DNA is TGTGCCAGCAGTCTGGGACTAGTAGGCGGGGAGCTGTTTTTT. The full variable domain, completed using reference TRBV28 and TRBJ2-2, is DVKVTQSSRYLVKRTGEKVFLECVQDMDHENMFWYRQDPGLGLRLIYFSYDVKMKEKGDIPEGYSVSREKKERFSLILESASTNQTSMYLCASSLGLVGGELFFGEGSRLTVL.

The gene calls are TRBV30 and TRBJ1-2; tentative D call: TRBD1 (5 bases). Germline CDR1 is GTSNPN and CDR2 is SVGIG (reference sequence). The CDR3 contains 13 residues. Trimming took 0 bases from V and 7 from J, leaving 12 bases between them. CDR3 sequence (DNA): TGTGCCTGGAGTGTATTGGGACGGGCTGGCTACACCTTC. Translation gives CAWSVLGRAGYTF.

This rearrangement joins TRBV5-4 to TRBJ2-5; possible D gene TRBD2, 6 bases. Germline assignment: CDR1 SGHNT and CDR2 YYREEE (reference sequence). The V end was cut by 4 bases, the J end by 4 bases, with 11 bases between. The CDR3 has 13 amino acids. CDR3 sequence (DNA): TGTGCCAGCAGCGCCGGGACTCTAGAGACCCAGTACTTC. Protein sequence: CASSAGTLETQYF.

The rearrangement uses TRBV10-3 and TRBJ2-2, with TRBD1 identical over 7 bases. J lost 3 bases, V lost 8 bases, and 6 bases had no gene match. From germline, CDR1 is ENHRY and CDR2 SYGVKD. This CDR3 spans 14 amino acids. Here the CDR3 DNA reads TGTGCCATCTCCCCAACAGGGGACACCGGGGAGCTGTTTTTT. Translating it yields CAISPTGDTGELFF.

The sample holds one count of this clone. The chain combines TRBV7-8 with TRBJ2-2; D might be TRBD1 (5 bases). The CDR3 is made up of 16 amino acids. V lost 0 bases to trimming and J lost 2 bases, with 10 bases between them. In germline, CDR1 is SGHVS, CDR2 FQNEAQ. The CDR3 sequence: CASSLASTANTGELFF. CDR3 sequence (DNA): TGTGCCAGCAGCTTAGCGTCGACAGCTAACACCGGGGAGCTGTTTTTT. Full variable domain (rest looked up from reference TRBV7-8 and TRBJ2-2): GAGVSQSPRYKVAKRGQDVALRCDPISGHVSLFWYQQALGQGPEFLTYFQNEAQLDKSGLPSDRFFAERPEGSVSTLKIQRTQQEDSAVYLCASSLASTANTGELFFGEGSRLTVL.

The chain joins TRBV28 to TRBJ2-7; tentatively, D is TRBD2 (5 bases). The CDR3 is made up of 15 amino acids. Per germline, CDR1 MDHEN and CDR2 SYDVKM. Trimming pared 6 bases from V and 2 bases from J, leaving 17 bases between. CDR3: CASRPPGPGTYEQYF. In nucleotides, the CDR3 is TGTGCCAGCAGGCCGCCGGGCCCCGGGACCTACGAGCAGTACTTC.

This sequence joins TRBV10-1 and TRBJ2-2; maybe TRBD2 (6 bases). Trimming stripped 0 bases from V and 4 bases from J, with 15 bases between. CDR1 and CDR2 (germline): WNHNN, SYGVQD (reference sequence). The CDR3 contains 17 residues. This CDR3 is CASSESVGARGTGELFF. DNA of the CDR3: TGCGCCAGCAGTGAGTCTGTAGGGGCGCGGGGCACCGGGGAGCTGTTTTTT.

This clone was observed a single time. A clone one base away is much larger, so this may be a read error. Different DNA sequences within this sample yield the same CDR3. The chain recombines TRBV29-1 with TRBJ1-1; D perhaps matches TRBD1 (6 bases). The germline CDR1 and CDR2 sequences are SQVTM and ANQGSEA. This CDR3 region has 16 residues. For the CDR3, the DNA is TGTAGCGTTGTGGGGGGCGGAGGGAGGAAGGGCACTGAAGCTTTCTTT. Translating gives CSVVGGGGRKGTEAFF.

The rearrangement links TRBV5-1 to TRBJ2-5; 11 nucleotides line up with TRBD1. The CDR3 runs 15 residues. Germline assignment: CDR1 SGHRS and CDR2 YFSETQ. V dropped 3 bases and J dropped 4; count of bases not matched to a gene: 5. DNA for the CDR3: TGCGCCAGCAGCTACCGGACAGGGGGCGCAGAGACCCAGTACTTC. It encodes CASSYRTGGAETQYF.

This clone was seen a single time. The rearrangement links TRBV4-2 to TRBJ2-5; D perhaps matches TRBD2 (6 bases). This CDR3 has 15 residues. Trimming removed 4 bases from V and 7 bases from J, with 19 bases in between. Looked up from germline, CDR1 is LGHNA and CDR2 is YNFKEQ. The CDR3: CASSPLRTTTGTQYF. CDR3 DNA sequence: TGTGCCAGCAGCCCCTTACGGACTACCACCGGGACCCAGTACTTC.

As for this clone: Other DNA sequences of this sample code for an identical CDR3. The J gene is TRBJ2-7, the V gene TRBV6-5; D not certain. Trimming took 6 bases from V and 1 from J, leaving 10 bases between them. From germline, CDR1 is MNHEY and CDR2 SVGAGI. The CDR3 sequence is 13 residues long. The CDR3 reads CASSPGPSYEQYF. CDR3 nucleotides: TGTGCCAGCAGCCCCGGGCCTTCCTACGAGCAGTACTTC.

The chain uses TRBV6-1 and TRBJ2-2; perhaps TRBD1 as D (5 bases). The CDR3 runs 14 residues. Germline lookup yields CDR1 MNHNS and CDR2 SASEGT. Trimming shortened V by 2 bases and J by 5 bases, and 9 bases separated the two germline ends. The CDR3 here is CASSEWAGTGELFF. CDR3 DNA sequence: TGTGCCAGCAGTGAATGGGCAGGGACCGGGGAGCTGTTTTTT.

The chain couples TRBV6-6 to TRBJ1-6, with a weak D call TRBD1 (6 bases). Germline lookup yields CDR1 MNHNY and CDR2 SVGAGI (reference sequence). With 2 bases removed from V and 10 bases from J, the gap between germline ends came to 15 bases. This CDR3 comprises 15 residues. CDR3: CASSYGTFGGSPLHF. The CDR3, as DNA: TGTGCCAGCAGTTACGGCACCTTCGGGGGCTCACCCCTCCACTTT.

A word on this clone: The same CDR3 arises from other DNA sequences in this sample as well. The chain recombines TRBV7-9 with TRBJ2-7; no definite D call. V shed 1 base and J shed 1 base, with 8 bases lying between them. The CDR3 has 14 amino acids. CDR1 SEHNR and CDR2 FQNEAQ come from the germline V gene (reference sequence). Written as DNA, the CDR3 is TGTGCCAGCAGCTTAGGGACCGCATCCTACGAGCAGTACTTC. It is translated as CASSLGTASYEQYF.

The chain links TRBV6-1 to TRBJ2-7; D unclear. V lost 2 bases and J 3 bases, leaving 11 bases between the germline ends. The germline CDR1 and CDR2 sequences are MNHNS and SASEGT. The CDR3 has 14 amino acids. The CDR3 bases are TGTGCCAGCAGTGAACTCCTAGGATACTACGAGCAGTACTTC. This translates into CASSELLGYYEQYF.

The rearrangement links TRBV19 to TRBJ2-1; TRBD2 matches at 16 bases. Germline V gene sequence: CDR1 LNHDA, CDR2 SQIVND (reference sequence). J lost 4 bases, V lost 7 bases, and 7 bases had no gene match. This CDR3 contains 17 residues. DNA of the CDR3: TGTGCCAGTATGGGACTAGCGGGAGGGCCGGAGTACAATGAGCAGTTCTTC. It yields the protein CASMGLAGGPEYNEQFF.